This TCR beta chain was found in a study of cytomegalovirus exposure and HLA in healthy donors. Everyone who donated was a healthy bone marrow donor. The PCR ran on 60 Vbeta and 13 Jbeta primers. TCRdb's copy holds only in-frame clones and misses some; the assay was immunoSEQ multiplex PCR. The specimen's table records about 120,000 clones. CDR3 size: 13 residues. Germline-derived CDR1 and CDR2 are SGDLS and YYNGEE. V was trimmed by 1 base and J by 2 bases, leaving 6 bases between them. Points from the study as a whole: Among TCR beta chains of equal frequency, HLA-associated ones were more clonally expanded in a later analysis. Presence/absence analyses took donor sequencing depth as roughly uniform. Most subjects had HLA-A and HLA-B alleles reportedly predicted accurately by TCR beta sequences.

In regard to this clone: The target antigen is unknown.

The source material was PBMCs. The TCR comes from a man in his late teens or twenties in good health and CMV-seronegative. This chain links TRBV9 with TRBJ1-2; D is possibly TRBD1 (5 bases). CDR3 nucleotide sequence: TGTGCCAGCAGCGTAACAGGAAACTATGGCTACACCTTC. Protein: CASSVTGNYGYTF.